One sample yielded the 16 T cell receptor beta chains listed below, sequenced in a study of T cell repertoires in cytomegalovirus infection. In TCRdb, the reads were re-called with MiXCR into one record per CDR3 protein. The table lists approximately 220,000 distinct CDR3 sequences, roughly 34% of them singletons. Their antigens remain unidentified. The input for sequencing was CD8+ T cells from cultured PBMCs, taken from culture after CMV antigen stimulation. The receptors originated from a human donor in good health (CMV status not recorded). Some clones in this sample may be carry-over from other donors' samples.

The chain joins TRBV7-6 to TRBJ1-5, with D possibly matching TRBD1 (6 bases). The CDR3 runs 13 residues. Trimming removed 1 base from V and 8 bases from J, with 9 bases in between. Germline V CDR1 and CDR2: SGHVS, FNYEAQ. The CDR3 DNA reads TGTGCCAGCAGCTTAGAGGGGGGTAAGCCCCAGCATTTT. Its translation: CASSLEGGKPQHF.

The chain couples TRBV27 to TRBJ2-7, with TRBD2 as a possible D gene (6 bases). CDR1 is MNHEY and CDR2 is SMNVEV in the germline V gene (reference sequence). The CDR3 has 14 amino acids. Trimming removed 6 bases from V and 2 bases from J, with 14 bases in between. As DNA, the CDR3 is TGTGCCAGCAGCCCCCGGCGGGATCCCTACGAGCAGTACTTC. Translated, it gives CASSPRRDPYEQYF.

This clonotype was counted a few times. The chain is built from TRBV28 and TRBJ1-2; D is perhaps TRBD1 (5 bases). Germline CDR1 is MDHEN and CDR2 is SYDVKM. The CDR3 contains 15 residues. V shed 1 base and J shed 4 bases, with 13 bases lying between them. CDR3 residues: CASSLYPGTSYGYTF. The CDR3 DNA reads TGTGCCAGCAGTTTATACCCTGGGACTAGCTATGGCTACACCTTC.

This clonotype was found a few times. The chain couples TRBV10-3 to TRBJ2-1; 16 bases match TRBD2. V shed 7 bases, J shed 10 bases, and the junction held 7 bases outside the gene matches. Looked up from germline, CDR1 is ENHRY and CDR2 is SYGVKD. The CDR3 runs 15 residues. CDR3 in amino acids: CAINPGTSGRDEQFF. CDR3 sequence (DNA): TGTGCCATCAATCCCGGGACTAGCGGGAGGGACGAGCAGTTCTTC.

The chain recombines TRBV20-1 with TRBJ1-1; 7 nucleotides align to TRBD1. Germline CDR1 DFQATT, CDR2 SNEGSKA (reference sequence). With 5 bases clipped from V and 0 bases from J, the junction kept 15 bases outside the gene matches. CDR3 size: 17 residues. CDR3 in amino acids: CSAEDREGAGMNTEAFF. The CDR3 nucleotides read TGCAGTGCTGAAGACCGGGAGGGGGCAGGGATGAACACTGAAGCTTTCTTT.

This clonotype was seen only a few times. The chain joins TRBV7-8 to TRBJ2-1; TRBD1 matches 7 bases. J gave up 8 bases and V 3 bases, and 10 bases lay outside the gene matches. The V gene's germline CDR1 is SGHVS and CDR2 FQNEAQ. This CDR3 has 15 residues. CDR3 nucleotide sequence: TGTGCCAGCAGCTTCAGGGGGAAGTATTCGTATGAGCAGTTCTTC. Translated, it gives CASSFRGKYSYEQFF.

The rearrangement links TRBV6-6 to TRBJ2-1, with TRBD2 matching over 10 bases. The germline V gene has CDR1 MNHNY and CDR2 SVGAGI (reference sequence). The junction had 6 bases not matched to a gene; V was cut back by 8 bases and J by 5 bases. The CDR3 has 14 residues. The CDR3 bases are TGTGCCAGCTCTAGCGGGGGATTTAACAATGAGCAGTTCTTC. Its translation: CASSSGGFNNEQFF.

This clonotype was observed a few times. The gene calls are TRBV12-3 or TRBV12-4 and TRBJ2-1; D gene ambiguous. The CDR3 totals 12 residues. With 7 bases removed from V and 2 bases from J, the gap between germline ends came to 6 bases. CDR3 sequence: CASTPAYNEQFF. The CDR3 DNA reads as TGTGCCAGCACCCCGGCCTACAATGAGCAGTTCTTC.

The gene calls are TRBV13 and TRBJ2-4; TRBD2 matches 8 bases. Per the germline V gene, CDR1 is PRHDT and CDR2 is FYEKMQ (reference sequence). The junction had 3 bases not matched to a gene; V was cut back by 5 bases and J by 0 bases. CDR3 size: 15 residues. DNA of the CDR3: TGTGCCAGCAGCCGAGCGGGAGAAGCCAAAAACATTCAGTACTTC. Residues: CASSRAGEAKNIQYF.

The chain is built from TRBV20-1 and TRBJ2-4; 11 positions agree with TRBD2. J gave up 7 bases and V 3 bases, and 8 bases lay outside the gene matches. There are 15 residues in the CDR3. Germline V lookup: CDR1 DFQATT, CDR2 SNEGSKA (reference sequence). CDR3 in amino acids: CSARALAGGLNIQYF. The CDR3 coding sequence is TGCAGTGCTAGGGCCCTAGCGGGAGGTTTGAACATTCAGTACTTC.

This clonotype has just one count. This chain uses TRBV11-2 with TRBJ1-5, with 8 bases lining up with TRBD1. Germline V gene lookup returns CDR1 SGHAT and CDR2 FQNNGV. There are 15 residues in the CDR3. Trimming cost V 0 bases and J 4 bases; bases outside gene matches: 2. CDR3 bases: TGTGCCAGCAGCTTAGACAGGGGGCTTAATCAGCCCCAGCATTTT. This encodes CASSLDRGLNQPQHF. The variable domain in full, with the rest retrieved from reference TRBV11-2 and TRBJ1-5, is EAGVAQSPRYKIIEKRQSVAFWCNPISGHATLYWYQQILGQGPKLLIQFQNNGVVDDSQLPKDRFSAERLKGVDSTLKIQPAKLEDSAVYLCASSLDRGLNQPQHFGDGTRLSIL.

This sequence joins TRBV28 and TRBJ1-3; D unresolved. This CDR3 region has 10 residues. Trimming removed 8 bases from V and 5 bases from J, with 4 bases in between. CDR1 is MDHEN and CDR2 is SYDVKM in the germline V gene. The CDR3 reads CASSRNTIYF. The CDR3 nucleotides are TGTGCCAGCTCCCGAAACACCATATATTTT.

This clonotype was found a few times. This chain links TRBV11-2 with TRBJ2-7; 10 bases fit TRBD1. V lost 1 base and J lost 2; bases outside the gene matches: 2. The CDR3 runs to 15 residues. Germline V gene lookup returns CDR1 SGHAT and CDR2 FQNNGV. CDR3 in amino acids: CASSLVGQGTYEQYF. CDR3 in DNA: TGTGCCAGCAGCTTAGTGGGACAGGGGACCTACGAGCAGTACTTC.

This clonotype was counted between two and nine times. The genes are TRBV12-5 and TRBJ2-1; a possible D gene is TRBD1 (7 bases). CDR3 length: 16 amino acids. Germline CDR1 and CDR2: LGHNT and FRNRAP. V was clipped by 7 bases and J by 2 bases, with 18 bases between them. The CDR3 DNA follows: TGTGCTAGTGACCTCCCGCAGGGGGGACCCTACAATGAGCAGTTCTTC. Protein: CASDLPQGGPYNEQFF.

This clonotype was seen more than once but under ten times. Written as DNA, the CDR3 is TGCGCCAGCAGCCATGGGGGGGGCAGCGAGCAGTACTTC. Encoded protein: CASSHGGGSEQYF. The V gene is TRBV4-1, the J gene TRBJ2-7; D is perhaps TRBD2 (7 bases). Germline V CDR1 and CDR2: MGHRA, YSYEKL. This CDR3 region has 13 residues. The germline V and J ends were trimmed by 3 bases and 6 bases, with 12 bases remaining between them.

This rearrangement joins TRBV11-2 to TRBJ2-7; 12 positions match TRBD2. The CDR3 is made up of 17 amino acids. With V trimmed by 3 bases and J by 2 bases, 8 bases remained unmatched. Looked up from germline, CDR1 is SGHAT and CDR2 is FQNNGV. The CDR3: CASSFWASGGEAYEQYF. The CDR3 nucleotides read TGTGCCAGCAGCTTTTGGGCTAGCGGGGGGGAGGCCTACGAGCAGTACTTC.